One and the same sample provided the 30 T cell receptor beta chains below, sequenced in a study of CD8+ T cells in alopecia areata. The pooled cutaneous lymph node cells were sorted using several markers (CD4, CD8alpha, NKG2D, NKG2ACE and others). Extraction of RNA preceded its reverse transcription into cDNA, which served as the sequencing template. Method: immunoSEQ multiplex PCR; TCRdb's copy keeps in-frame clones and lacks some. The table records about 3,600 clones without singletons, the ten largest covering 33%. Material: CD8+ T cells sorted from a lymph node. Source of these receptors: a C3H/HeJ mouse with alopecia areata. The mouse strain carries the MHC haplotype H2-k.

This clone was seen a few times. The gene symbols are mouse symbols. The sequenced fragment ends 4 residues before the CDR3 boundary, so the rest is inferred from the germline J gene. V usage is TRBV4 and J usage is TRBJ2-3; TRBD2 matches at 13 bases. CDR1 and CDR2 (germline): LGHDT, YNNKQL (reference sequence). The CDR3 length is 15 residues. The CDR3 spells CASRPGLGGVETLYF. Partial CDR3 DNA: TGTGCCAGCAGGCCGGGACTGGGGGGGGTAGAA.

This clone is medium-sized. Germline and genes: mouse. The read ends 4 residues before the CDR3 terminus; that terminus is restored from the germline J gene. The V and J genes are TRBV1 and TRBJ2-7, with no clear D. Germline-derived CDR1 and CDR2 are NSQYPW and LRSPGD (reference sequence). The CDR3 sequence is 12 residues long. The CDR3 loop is CTCSAEQYEQYF. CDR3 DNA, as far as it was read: TGCACCTGCAGTGCGGAGCAGTAT. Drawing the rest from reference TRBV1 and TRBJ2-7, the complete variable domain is VTLLEQNPRWRLVPRGQAVNLRCILKNSQYPWMSWYQQDLQKQLQWLFTLRSPGDKEVKSLPGADYLATRVTDTELRLQVANMSQGRTLYCTCSAEQYEQYFGPGTRLTVL.

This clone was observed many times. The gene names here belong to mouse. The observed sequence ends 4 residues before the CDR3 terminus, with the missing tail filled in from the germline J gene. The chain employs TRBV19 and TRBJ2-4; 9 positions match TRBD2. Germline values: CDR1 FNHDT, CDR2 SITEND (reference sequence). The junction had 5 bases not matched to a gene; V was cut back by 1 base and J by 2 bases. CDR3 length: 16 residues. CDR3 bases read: TGTGCCAGCAGTATAAACTGGGGGGAGACTCAAAAC. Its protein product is CASSINWGETQN. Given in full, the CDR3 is CASSINWGETQNTLYF.

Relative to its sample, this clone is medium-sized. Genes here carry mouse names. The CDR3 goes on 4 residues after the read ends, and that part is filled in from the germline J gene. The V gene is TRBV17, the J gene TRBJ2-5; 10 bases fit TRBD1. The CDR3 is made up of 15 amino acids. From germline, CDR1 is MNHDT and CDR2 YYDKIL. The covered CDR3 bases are TGTGCTAGCAGTAGAGCTGGGACAGGGGATGAC. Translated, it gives CASSRAGTGDD. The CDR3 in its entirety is CASSRAGTGDDTQYF.

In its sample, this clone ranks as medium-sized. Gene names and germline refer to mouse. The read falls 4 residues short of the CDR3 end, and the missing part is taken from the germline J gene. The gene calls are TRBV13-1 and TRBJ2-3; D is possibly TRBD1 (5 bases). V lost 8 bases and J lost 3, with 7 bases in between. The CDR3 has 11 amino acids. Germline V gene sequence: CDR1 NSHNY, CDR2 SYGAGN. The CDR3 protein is CASHRAETLYF. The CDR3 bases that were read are TGTGCCAGTCACAGGGCAGAA.

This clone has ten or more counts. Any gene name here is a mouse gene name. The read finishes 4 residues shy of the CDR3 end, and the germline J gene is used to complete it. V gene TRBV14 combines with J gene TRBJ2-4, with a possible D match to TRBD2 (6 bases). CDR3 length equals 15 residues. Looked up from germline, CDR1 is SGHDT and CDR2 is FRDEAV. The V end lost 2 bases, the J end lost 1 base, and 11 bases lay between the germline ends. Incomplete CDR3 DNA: TGTGCCAGCAGTTTGGGGGGTGCGGGTCAAAAC. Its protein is CASSLGGAGQN. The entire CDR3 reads CASSLGGAGQNTLYF.

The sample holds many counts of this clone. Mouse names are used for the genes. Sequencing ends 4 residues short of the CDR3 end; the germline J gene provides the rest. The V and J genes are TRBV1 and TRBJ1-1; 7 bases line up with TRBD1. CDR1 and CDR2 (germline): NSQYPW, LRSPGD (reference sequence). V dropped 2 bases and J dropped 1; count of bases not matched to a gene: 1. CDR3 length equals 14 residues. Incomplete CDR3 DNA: TGCACCTGCAGTGCAAACAGGGGGAACACA. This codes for CTCSANRGNT. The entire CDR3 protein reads CTCSANRGNTEVFF.

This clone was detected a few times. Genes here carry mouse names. The part of the CDR3 DNA that was read is TGTGCCAGCAGTATTGGGGTGAACTATGCT. As protein: CASSIGVNYA. The full CDR3 protein is CASSIGVNYAEQFF. The genes are TRBV19 and TRBJ2-1; D is perhaps TRBD2 (5 bases). The observed sequence ends 4 residues before the CDR3 terminus, with the missing tail filled in from the germline J gene. This CDR3 is 14 amino acids long. Trimming removed 2 bases from V and 1 base from J, with 7 bases in between. Germline CDR1 and CDR2: FNHDT and SITEND (reference sequence).

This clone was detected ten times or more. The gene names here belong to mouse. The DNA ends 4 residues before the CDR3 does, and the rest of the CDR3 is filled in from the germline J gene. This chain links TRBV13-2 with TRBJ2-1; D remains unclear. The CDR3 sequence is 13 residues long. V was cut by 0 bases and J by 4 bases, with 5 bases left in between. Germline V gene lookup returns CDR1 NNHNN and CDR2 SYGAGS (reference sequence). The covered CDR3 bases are TGTGCCAGCGGTGATGGGGAATATGCT. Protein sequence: CASGDGEYA. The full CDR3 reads CASGDGEYAEQFF.

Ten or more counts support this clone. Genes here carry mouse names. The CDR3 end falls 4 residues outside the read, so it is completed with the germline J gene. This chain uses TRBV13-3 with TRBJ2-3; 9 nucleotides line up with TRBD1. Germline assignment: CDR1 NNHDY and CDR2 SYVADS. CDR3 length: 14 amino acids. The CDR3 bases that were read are TGTGCCAGCAGACAGGGGGCGCTAGGAGAA. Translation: CASRQGALGE. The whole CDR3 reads CASRQGALGETLYF.

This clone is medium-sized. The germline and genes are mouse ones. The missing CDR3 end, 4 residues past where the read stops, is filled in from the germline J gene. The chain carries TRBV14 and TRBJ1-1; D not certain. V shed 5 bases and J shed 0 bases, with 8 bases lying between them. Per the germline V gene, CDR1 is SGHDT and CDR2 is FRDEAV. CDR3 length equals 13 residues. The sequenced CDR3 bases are TGTGCCAGCAGCTCCGACTCAAACACA. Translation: CASSSDSNT. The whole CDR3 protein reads CASSSDSNTEVFF.

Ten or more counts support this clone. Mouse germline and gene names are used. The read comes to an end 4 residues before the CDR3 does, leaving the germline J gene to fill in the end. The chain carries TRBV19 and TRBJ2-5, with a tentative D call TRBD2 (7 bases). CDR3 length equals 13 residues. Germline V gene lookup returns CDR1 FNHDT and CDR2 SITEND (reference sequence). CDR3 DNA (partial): TGTGCCAGCAGTATGGGGGGCGAAGAC. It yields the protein CASSMGGED. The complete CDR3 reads CASSMGGEDTQYF. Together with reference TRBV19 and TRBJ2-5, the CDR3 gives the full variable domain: GGIITQTPKFLIGQEGQKLTLKCQQNFNHDTMYWYRQDSGKGLRLIYYSITENDLQKGDLSEGYDASREKKSSFSLTVTSAQKNEMAVFLCASSMGGEDTQYFGPGTRLLVL.

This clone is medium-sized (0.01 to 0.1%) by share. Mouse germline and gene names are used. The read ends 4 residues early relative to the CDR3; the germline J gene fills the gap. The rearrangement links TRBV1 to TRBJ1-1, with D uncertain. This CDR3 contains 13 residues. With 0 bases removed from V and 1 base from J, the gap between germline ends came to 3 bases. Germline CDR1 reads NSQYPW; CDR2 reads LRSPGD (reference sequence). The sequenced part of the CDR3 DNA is TGCACCTGCAGTGCAGACAGAAACACA. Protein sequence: CTCSADRNT. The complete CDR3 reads CTCSADRNTEVFF. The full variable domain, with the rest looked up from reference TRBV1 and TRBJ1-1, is VTLLEQNPRWRLVPRGQAVNLRCILKNSQYPWMSWYQQDLQKQLQWLFTLRSPGDKEVKSLPGADYLATRVTDTELRLQVANMSQGRTLYCTCSADRNTEVFFGKGTRLTVV.

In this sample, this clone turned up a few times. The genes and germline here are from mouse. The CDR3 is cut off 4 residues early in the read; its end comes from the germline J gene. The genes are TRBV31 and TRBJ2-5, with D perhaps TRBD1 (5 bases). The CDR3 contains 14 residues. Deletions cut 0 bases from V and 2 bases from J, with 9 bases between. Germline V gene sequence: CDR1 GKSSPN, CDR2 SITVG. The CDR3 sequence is CAWSLGVLQDTQYF. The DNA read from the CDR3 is TGTGCCTGGAGTCTAGGGGTTCTCCAAGAC.

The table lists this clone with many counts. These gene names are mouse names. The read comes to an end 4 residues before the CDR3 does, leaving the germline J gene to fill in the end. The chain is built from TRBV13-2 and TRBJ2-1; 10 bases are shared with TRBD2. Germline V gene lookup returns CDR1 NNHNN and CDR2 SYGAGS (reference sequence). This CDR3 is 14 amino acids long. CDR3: CASGDWGGGAEQFF. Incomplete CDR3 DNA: TGTGCCAGCGGTGACTGGGGGGGCGGAGCT.

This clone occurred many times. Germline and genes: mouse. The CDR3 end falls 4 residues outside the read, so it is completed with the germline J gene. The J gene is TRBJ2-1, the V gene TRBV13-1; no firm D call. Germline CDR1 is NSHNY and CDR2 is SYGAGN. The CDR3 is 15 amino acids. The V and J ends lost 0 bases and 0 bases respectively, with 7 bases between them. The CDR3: CASSDETSNYAEQFF. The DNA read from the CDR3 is TGTGCCAGCAGTGATGAGACATCTAACTATGCT.

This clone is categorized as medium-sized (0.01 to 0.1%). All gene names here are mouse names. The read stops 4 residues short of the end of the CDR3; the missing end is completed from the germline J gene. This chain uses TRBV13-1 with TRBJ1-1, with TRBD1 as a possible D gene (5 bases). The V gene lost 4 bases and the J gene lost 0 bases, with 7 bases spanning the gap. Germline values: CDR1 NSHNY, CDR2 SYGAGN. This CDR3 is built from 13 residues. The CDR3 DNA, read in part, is TGTGCCAGCAGTTGGACATCAAACACA. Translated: CASSWTSNT. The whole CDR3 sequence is CASSWTSNTEVFF.

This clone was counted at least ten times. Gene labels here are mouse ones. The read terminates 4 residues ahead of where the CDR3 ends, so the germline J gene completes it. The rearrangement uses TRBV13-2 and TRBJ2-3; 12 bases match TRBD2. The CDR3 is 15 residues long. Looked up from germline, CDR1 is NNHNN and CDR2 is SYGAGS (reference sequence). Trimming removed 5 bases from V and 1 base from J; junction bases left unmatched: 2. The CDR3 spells CASGRLGGRAETLYF. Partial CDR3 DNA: TGTGCCAGCGGAAGACTGGGGGGGCGTGCAGAA.

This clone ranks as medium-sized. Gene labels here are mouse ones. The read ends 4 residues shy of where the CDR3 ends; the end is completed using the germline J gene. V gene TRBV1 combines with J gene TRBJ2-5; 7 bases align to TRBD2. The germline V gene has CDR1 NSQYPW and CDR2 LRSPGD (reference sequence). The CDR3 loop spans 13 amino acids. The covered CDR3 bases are TGCACCTGCAGTGCGGGGGGGAGAGAC. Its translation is CTCSAGGRD. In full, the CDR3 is CTCSAGGRDTQYF. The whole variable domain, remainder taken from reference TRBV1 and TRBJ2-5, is VTLLEQNPRWRLVPRGQAVNLRCILKNSQYPWMSWYQQDLQKQLQWLFTLRSPGDKEVKSLPGADYLATRVTDTELRLQVANMSQGRTLYCTCSAGGRDTQYFGPGTRLLVL.

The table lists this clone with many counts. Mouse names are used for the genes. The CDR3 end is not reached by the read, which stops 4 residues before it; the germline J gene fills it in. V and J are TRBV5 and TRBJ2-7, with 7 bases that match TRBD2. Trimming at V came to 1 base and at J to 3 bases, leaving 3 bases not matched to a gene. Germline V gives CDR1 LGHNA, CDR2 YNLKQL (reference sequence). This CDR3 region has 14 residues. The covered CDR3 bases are TGTGCCAGCAGCCAAGTCCGGGGGGGCTAT. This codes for CASSQVRGGY. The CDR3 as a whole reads CASSQVRGGYEQYF.

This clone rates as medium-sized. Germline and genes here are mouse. Incomplete CDR3 DNA: TGCACCTGCAGGGACAATGCAGAA. Protein: CTCRDNAE. The full CDR3 protein reads CTCRDNAETLYF. V and J are TRBV1 and TRBJ2-3, with D possibly matching TRBD1 (5 bases). The read ends 4 residues shy of where the CDR3 ends; the end is completed using the germline J gene. Germline CDR1 reads NSQYPW; CDR2 reads LRSPGD (reference sequence). This CDR3 comprises 12 residues. With 6 bases removed from V and 2 bases from J, the gap between germline ends came to 6 bases.

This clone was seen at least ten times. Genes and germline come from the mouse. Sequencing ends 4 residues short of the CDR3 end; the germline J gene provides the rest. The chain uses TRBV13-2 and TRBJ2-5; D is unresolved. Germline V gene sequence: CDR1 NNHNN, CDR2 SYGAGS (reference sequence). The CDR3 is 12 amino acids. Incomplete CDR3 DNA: TGTGCCAGCGGTGATTGGGAAGAC. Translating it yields CASGDWED. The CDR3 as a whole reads CASGDWEDTQYF.

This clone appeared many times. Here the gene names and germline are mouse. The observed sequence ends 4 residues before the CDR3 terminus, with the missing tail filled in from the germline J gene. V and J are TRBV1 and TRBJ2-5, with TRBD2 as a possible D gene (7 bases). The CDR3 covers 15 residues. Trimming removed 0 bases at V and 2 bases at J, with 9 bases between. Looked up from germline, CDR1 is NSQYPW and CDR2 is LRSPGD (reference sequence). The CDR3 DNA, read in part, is TGCACCTGCAGTGCAGATCTGGGGGCCCAAGAC. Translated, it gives CTCSADLGAQD. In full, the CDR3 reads CTCSADLGAQDTQYF.

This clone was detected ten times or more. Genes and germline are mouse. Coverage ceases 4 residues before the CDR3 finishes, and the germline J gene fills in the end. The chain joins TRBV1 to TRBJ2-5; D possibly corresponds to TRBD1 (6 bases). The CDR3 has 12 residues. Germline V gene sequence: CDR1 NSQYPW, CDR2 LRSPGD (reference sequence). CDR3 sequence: CTCSTGRDTQYF. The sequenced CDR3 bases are TGCACCTGCAGTACAGGGCGAGAC.

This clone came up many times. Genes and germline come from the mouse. The sequenced CDR3 bases are TGTGCCAGCAGTGATGCAGGGCAAAACACCGGG. Translated, it gives CASSDAGQNTG. The CDR3, in full, reads CASSDAGQNTGQLYF. This chain joins TRBV13-3 and TRBJ2-2; D is possibly TRBD1 (5 bases). The missing CDR3 end, 4 residues past where the read stops, is filled in from the germline J gene. Germline lookup yields CDR1 NNHDY and CDR2 SYVADS. Trimming removed 0 bases at V and 1 base at J, with 7 bases between. The CDR3 extends over 15 amino acids.

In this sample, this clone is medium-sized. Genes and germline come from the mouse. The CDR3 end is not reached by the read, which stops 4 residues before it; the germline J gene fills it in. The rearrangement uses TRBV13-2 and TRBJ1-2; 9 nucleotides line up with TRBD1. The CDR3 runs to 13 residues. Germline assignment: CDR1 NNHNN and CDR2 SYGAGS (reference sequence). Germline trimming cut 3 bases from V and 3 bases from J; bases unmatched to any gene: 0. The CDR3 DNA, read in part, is TGTGCCAGCGGTGGGGACAGGGACTCC. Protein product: CASGGDRDS. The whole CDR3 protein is CASGGDRDSDYTF.

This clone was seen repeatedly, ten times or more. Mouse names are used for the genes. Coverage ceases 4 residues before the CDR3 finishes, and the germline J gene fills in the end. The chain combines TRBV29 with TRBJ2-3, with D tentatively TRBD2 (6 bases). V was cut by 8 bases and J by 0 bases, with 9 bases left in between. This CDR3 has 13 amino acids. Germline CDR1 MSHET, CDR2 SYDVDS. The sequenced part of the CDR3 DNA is TGTGCTAGCGGGGGGACTAGTGCAGAA. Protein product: CASGGTSAE. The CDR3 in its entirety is CASGGTSAETLYF.

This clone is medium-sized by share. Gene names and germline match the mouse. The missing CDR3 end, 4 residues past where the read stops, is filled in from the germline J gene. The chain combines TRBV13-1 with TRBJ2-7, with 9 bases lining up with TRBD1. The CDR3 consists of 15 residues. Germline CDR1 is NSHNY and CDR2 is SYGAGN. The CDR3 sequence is CASSDEQGAWDEQYF. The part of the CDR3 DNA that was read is TGTGCCAGCAGTGATGAACAGGGGGCCTGGGAT.

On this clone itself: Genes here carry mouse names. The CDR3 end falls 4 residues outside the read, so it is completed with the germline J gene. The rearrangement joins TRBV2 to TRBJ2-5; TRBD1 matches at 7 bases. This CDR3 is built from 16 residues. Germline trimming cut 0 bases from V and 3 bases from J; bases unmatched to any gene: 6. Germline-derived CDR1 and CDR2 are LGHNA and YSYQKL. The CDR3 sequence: CASSQDRGDRQDTQYF. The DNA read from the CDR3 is TGTGCCAGCAGCCAAGATCGAGGGGACAGACAAGAC.

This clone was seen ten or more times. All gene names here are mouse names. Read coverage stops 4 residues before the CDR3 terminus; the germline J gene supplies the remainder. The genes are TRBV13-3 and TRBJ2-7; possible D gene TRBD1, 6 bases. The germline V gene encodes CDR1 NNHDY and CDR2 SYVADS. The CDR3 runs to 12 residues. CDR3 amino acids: CASSGGGDEQYF. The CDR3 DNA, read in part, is TGTGCCAGCAGTGGAGGGGGAGAT.